These 16 T cell receptor beta chains were all obtained from the same sample, sequenced in a study of T cell responses to AZD1222 COVID-19 vaccine. Clones were read by immunoSEQ multiplex PCR, and TCRdb kept only the in-frame ones, dropping some. The repertoire holds about 100,000 clones, around 84% seen once, with less than 3.5% in the top ten. Sequences were derived from peripheral blood, sampled on day 0 of AZD1222 vaccination. These TCRs come from an adult in good health.

The chain links TRBV19 to TRBJ1-5; no clear D. Trimming shortened V by 6 bases and J by 9 bases, and 12 bases separated the two germline ends. The CDR3 sequence is 12 residues long. The germline gives CDR1 LNHDA, CDR2 SQIVND (reference sequence). The DNA for the CDR3 is TGTGCCAGTAGCATACTATCAGGGCCCCAGCATTTT. This codes for CASSILSGPQHF.

The rearrangement links TRBV5-1 to TRBJ1-2; TRBD1 agrees at 7 bases. With 0 bases clipped from V and 2 bases from J, the junction kept 7 bases outside the gene matches. The CDR3 runs 16 residues. Germline V gene data show CDR1 as SGHRS and CDR2 as YFSETQ. CDR3 DNA sequence: TGCGCCAGCAGCTTGGACTCATCAGGGGGGAACTATGGCTACACCTTC. Its translation: CASSLDSSGGNYGYTF.

This clone was recorded only once. The chain joins TRBV15 to TRBJ2-7; 7 positions match TRBD1. The germline V gene has CDR1 LNHNV and CDR2 YYDKDF (reference sequence). The trim removed 0 bases at V and 3 bases at J, leaving 11 bases unmatched. The CDR3 is made up of 17 amino acids. This CDR3 is CATSRDPRMAGGYEQYF. CDR3 sequence (DNA): TGTGCCACCAGCAGAGACCCTCGGATGGCAGGGGGCTACGAGCAGTACTTC.

The chain carries TRBV2 and TRBJ2-5; D gene ambiguous. The germline V gene encodes CDR1 SNHLY and CDR2 FYNNEI. There are 14 residues in the CDR3. V was shortened by 7 bases and J by 3 bases, with 15 bases between the two germline ends. CDR3: CASTRYSVEETQYF. CDR3 DNA sequence: TGTGCCAGCACCCGGTACAGTGTTGAAGAGACCCAGTACTTC.

This clone came up once. The V call is TRBV28, the J call TRBJ2-5; 7 bases agree with TRBD1. Looked up from germline, CDR1 is MDHEN and CDR2 is SYDVKM. The V and J ends lost 6 bases and 0 bases, in that order; junction bases with no gene match: 1. The CDR3 totals 13 residues. The CDR3 spells CASRGQNQETQYF. The CDR3 nucleotides are TGTGCCAGCAGGGGACAGAACCAAGAGACCCAGTACTTC.

V is TRBV10-1 and J is TRBJ1-3; D is possibly TRBD1 (5 bases). The germline V gene has CDR1 WNHNN and CDR2 SYGVQD (reference sequence). The CDR3 runs 18 residues. Trimming shortened V by 4 bases and J by 4 bases, and 23 bases separated the two germline ends. The CDR3 is CASSAERDLFWLGNTIYF. As DNA, the CDR3 is TGCGCCAGCAGTGCAGAGCGGGACCTCTTTTGGCTCGGAAACACCATATATTTT.

This sequence joins TRBV10-3 and TRBJ2-3; D not resolved. This CDR3 comprises 12 residues. With 3 bases removed from V and 1 base from J, the gap between germline ends came to 2 bases. Germline-derived CDR1 and CDR2 are ENHRY and SYGVKD. CDR3 in amino acids: CAISDRTDTQYF. The CDR3 nucleotides are TGTGCCATCAGTGACCGCACAGATACGCAGTATTTT.

V is TRBV9 and J is TRBJ1-1, with D tentatively TRBD1 (6 bases). V lost 4 bases to trimming and J lost 0 bases, with 7 bases between them. The CDR3 consists of 13 residues. Germline CDR1 and CDR2: SGDLS and YYNGEE. The CDR3 loop is CASSQGMNTEAFF. The CDR3 DNA follows: TGTGCCAGCAGCCAGGGGATGAACACTGAAGCTTTCTTT.

CDR3 amino acids: CASTREMGNYGYTF. Written as DNA, the CDR3 is TGTGCCAGCACCCGGGAAATGGGCAACTATGGCTACACCTTC. This sequence joins TRBV9 and TRBJ1-2; D remains unclear. Germline values: CDR1 SGDLS, CDR2 YYNGEE. Trimming removed 6 bases at V and 2 bases at J, with 14 bases between. This CDR3 spans 14 amino acids.

V and J are TRBV6-5 and TRBJ2-3; D perhaps matches TRBD2 (5 bases). The CDR3 extends over 14 amino acids. Germline CDR1 MNHEY, CDR2 SVGAGI. The V and J ends lost 2 bases and 6 bases respectively, with 12 bases between them. The CDR3 DNA reads TGTGCCAGCAGTTACCGGGAAGGATCCGATACGCAGTATTTT. It translates to CASSYREGSDTQYF.

The V call is TRBV28, the J call TRBJ1-1, with D maybe TRBD1 (5 bases). The CDR3 is made up of 13 amino acids. Trimming removed 9 bases at V and 8 bases at J, with 19 bases between. The germline V gene encodes CDR1 MDHEN and CDR2 SYDVKM. CDR3 amino acids: CASGPGNPPEAFF. CDR3 bases: TGTGCCAGTGGCCCAGGGAACCCCCCCGAAGCTTTCTTT.

This rearrangement joins TRBV6-5 to TRBJ2-7; 7 bases match TRBD1. After removal of 5 bases from V and 3 bases from J, the junction contained 4 bases not matched to a gene. The CDR3 extends over 13 amino acids. Germline-derived CDR1 and CDR2 are MNHEY and SVGAGI. CDR3 region: CASSHRDSYEQYF. CDR3 in DNA: TGTGCCAGCAGTCACCGGGACAGCTACGAGCAGTACTTC.

The chain couples TRBV2 to TRBJ1-6; no clear D gene. V was clipped by 7 bases and J by 1 base, with 2 bases between them. Per the germline V gene, CDR1 is SNHLY and CDR2 is FYNNEI. The CDR3 runs 12 residues. The CDR3 nucleotides read TGTGCCAGCAAATCCTATAATTCACCCCTCCACTTT. Translating it yields CASKSYNSPLHF. Supplemented by reference TRBV2 and TRBJ1-6, the full variable domain reads EPEVTQTPSHQVTQMGQEVILRCVPISNHLYFYWYRQILGQKVEFLVSFYNNEISEKSEIFDDQFSVERPDGSNFTLKIRSTKLEDSAMYFCASKSYNSPLHFGNGTRLTVT.

Concerning this clone itself: Sequence at one end of the junction differs from germline and may be a read error. The chain uses TRBV2 and TRBJ1-6, with D perhaps TRBD1 (6 bases). The CDR3 is 14 amino acids. CDR1 and CDR2 from the germline V gene are SNHLY and FYNNEI. The CDR3: CASGDGARGSPLHF. The CDR3 coding sequence is TGTGCCAGCGGTGATGGGGCCAGGGGATCACCCCTCCACTTT.

V is TRBV28 and J is TRBJ2-1; 10 nucleotides line up with TRBD1. V gave up 11 bases and J gave up 2 bases; unmatched junction bases: 6. The V gene's germline CDR1 is MDHEN and CDR2 SYDVKM. The CDR3 is made up of 14 amino acids. CDR3 amino acids: CAGSGTGAYNEQFF. In DNA, the CDR3 is TGTGCCGGCTCCGGGACAGGGGCCTACAATGAGCAGTTCTTC. The variable domain in full, with the rest retrieved from reference TRBV28 and TRBJ2-1, is DVKVTQSSRYLVKRTGEKVFLECVQDMDHENMFWYRQDPGLGLRLIYFSYDVKMKEKGDIPEGYSVSREKKERFSLILESASTNQTSMYLCAGSGTGAYNEQFFGPGTRLTVL.

The chain combines TRBV30 with TRBJ1-5; 8 positions match TRBD1. This CDR3 has 14 residues. V gave up 3 bases and J gave up 2 bases; unmatched junction bases: 3. Germline lookup yields CDR1 GTSNPN and CDR2 SVGIG (reference sequence). The CDR3, as DNA: TGTGCCTGGAGCACACAGGGGGGCAATCAGCCCCAGCATTTT. Encoded protein: CAWSTQGGNQPQHF.